Presented here are 24 T cell receptor beta chains from one specimen sequenced in a study of CD8 T cells in Susac syndrome. Random hexamers were used to reverse transcribe the RNA input (roughly 0.5 to 1 ug). TCRdb analysed the immunoSEQ multiplex PCR reads with MiXCR anew, one entry per CDR3 protein. Of some 130,000 distinct CDR3 sequences in the sample, 90% to 95% were seen once. Input material: CD4+ T cells from PBMCs. These receptors were taken from a human donor with multiple sclerosis.

The chain uses TRBV12-3 or TRBV12-4 and TRBJ2-5; weak D call: TRBD1 (5 bases). The CDR3 spans 14 residues. V lost 7 bases, J lost 1 base, and 13 bases lay in between. As DNA, the CDR3 is TGTGCCAGCACCAAAGGGCAGGGCCAAGAGACCCAGTACTTC. Translating gives CASTKGQGQETQYF.

This clonotype has more than one count but fewer than ten. The chain joins TRBV18 to TRBJ2-1; D is possibly TRBD2 (6 bases). V was shortened by 4 bases and J by 0 bases, with 10 bases between the two germline ends. The CDR3 length is 15 residues. Germline CDR1 KGHSH, CDR2 LQKENI. The CDR3 protein is CASSLGSGSYNEQFF. The CDR3 DNA reads TGTGCCAGCTCACTCGGGAGCGGCTCCTACAATGAGCAGTTCTTC.

This rearrangement joins TRBV20-1 to TRBJ2-2; 7 positions match TRBD1. This CDR3 has 14 residues. The germline gives CDR1 DFQATT, CDR2 SNEGSKA (reference sequence). V shed 6 bases, J shed 5 bases, and the junction held 9 bases outside the gene matches. CDR3 loop: CSASRQGWTGELFF. The CDR3 region has the DNA TGCAGTGCCTCTAGACAGGGTTGGACCGGGGAGCTGTTTTTT.

Here the CDR3 DNA reads TGTGCCAGCAGCCGACAGGGGGTTGGGAAAGAGACCCAGTACTTC. Translation: CASSRQGVGKETQYF. This chain links TRBV3-1 with TRBJ2-5, with 9 bases aligning to TRBD1. J was trimmed by 3 bases and V by 4 bases; bases with no gene match: 6. The germline CDR1 and CDR2 sequences are LGHDT and YNNKEL (reference sequence). CDR3 length equals 15 residues.

The chain has TRBV11-2 and TRBJ2-7, with D possibly being TRBD1 or TRBD2 (6 bases each). The CDR3 runs 15 residues. CDR1 SGHAT and CDR2 FQNNGV come from the germline V gene. V gave up 3 bases and J gave up 2 bases, with 14 bases separating them. Written as DNA, the CDR3 is TGTGCCAGCAGCTTGGGGGGCTCGGGGCCCTACGAGCAGTACTTC. It translates to CASSLGGSGPYEQYF.

The rearrangement uses TRBV5-1 and TRBJ1-5; possible D gene TRBD1, 5 bases. CDR1 is SGHRS, CDR2 YFSETQ, per germline. The CDR3 has 15 residues. V was clipped by 4 bases and J by 3 bases, with 14 bases between them. This CDR3 is CASSQGGGPNQPQHF. The CDR3 coding sequence is TGCGCCAGCAGCCAGGGAGGAGGACCCAATCAGCCCCAGCATTTT.

The V and J genes are TRBV6-5 and TRBJ1-1; possible D gene TRBD1, 6 bases. The CDR3 length is 14 residues. V gave up 5 bases and J gave up 4 bases, with 14 bases separating them. CDR1 and CDR2 (germline): MNHEY, SVGAGI. The CDR3 loop is CASSRQGGGTEAFF. In DNA, the CDR3 is TGTGCCAGCAGTCGTCAGGGAGGGGGCACTGAAGCTTTCTTT.

For the CDR3, the DNA is TGTGCCAGCAGCCGTTCGTACGGCCAAGAGACCCAGTACTTC. This gives the protein CASSRSYGQETQYF. This chain links TRBV7-2 with TRBJ2-5; D is uncertain. The CDR3 totals 14 residues. Germline V CDR1 and CDR2: SGHTA, FQGNSA. Trimming removed 5 bases at V and 1 base at J, with 11 bases between.

V is TRBV10-3 and J is TRBJ1-2; 7 bases align to TRBD1. Germline trimming cut 5 bases from V and 0 bases from J; bases unmatched to any gene: 12. This CDR3 spans 17 amino acids. Germline lookup yields CDR1 ENHRY and CDR2 SYGVKD. The CDR3: CAISQYGQAISNYGYTF. In nucleotides, the CDR3 is TGTGCCATCAGTCAATACGGACAGGCGATCTCTAACTATGGCTACACCTTC.

In DNA form, the CDR3 reads TGTGCCAGCCCGCCGGGACAGGGGGTGTACAATGAGCAGTTCTTC. This codes for CASPPGQGVYNEQFF. The chain joins TRBV18 to TRBJ2-1; 11 positions agree with TRBD1. Germline CDR1 is KGHSH and CDR2 is LQKENI. This CDR3 is 15 amino acids long. Trimming at V came to 8 bases and at J to 4 bases, leaving 7 bases not matched to a gene.

This clonotype was seen once. This chain links TRBV2 with TRBJ1-4; D is uncertain. Germline-derived CDR1 and CDR2 are SNHLY and FYNNEI. V was clipped by 3 bases and J by 8 bases, with 13 bases between them. This CDR3 is built from 14 residues. The CDR3 reads CASSESGVGEKLFF. In DNA form, the CDR3 reads TGTGCCAGCAGTGAGTCTGGCGTCGGCGAAAAACTGTTTTTT.

This sequence joins TRBV6-2 or TRBV6-3 and TRBJ2-3, with no clear D. Trimming cost V 6 bases and J 2 bases, with 9 bases left between them. CDR3 size: 13 residues. Germline loops: CDR1 MNHEY, CDR2 SVGEGT. CDR3 sequence (DNA): TGTGCCAGCAGCCCACTGACCACAGATACGCAGTATTTT. Protein: CASSPLTTDTQYF.

The chain carries TRBV6-1 and TRBJ2-7; D gene unclear. V lost 2 bases to trimming and J lost 3 bases, with 14 bases between them. CDR1 and CDR2 from the germline V gene are MNHNS and SASEGT. The CDR3 has 15 residues. CDR3 nucleotides: TGTGCCAGCAGTGAAAGGAGCCGTTCCTTCTACGAGCAGTACTTC. Translated: CASSERSRSFYEQYF.

The chain employs TRBV2 and TRBJ2-7, with a possible D match to TRBD2 (7 bases). Trimming cost V 5 bases and J 7 bases, with 18 bases left between them. CDR1 and CDR2 from the germline V gene are SNHLY and FYNNEI. This CDR3 is built from 14 residues. In nucleotides, the CDR3 is TGTGCCAGCAGTACGGCTGCGGGGGCAAGGGAGCAGTACTTC. This encodes CASSTAAGAREQYF. Filled out from reference TRBV2 and TRBJ2-7, the complete variable domain reads EPEVTQTPSHQVTQMGQEVILRCVPISNHLYFYWYRQILGQKVEFLVSFYNNEISEKSEIFDDQFSVERPDGSNFTLKIRSTKLEDSAMYFCASSTAAGAREQYFGPGTRLTVT.

J is TRBJ2-7 and V is TRBV5-1; 7 bases line up with TRBD1. Germline lookup yields CDR1 SGHRS and CDR2 YFSETQ. The CDR3 is 15 residues long. Trimming at V came to 4 bases and at J to 7 bases, leaving 14 bases not matched to a gene. CDR3 residues: CASSPSLDRIYEQYF. DNA for the CDR3: TGCGCCAGCAGCCCCTCTTTGGACAGGATATATGAGCAGTACTTC. Drawing the rest from reference TRBV5-1 and TRBJ2-7, the complete variable domain is KAGVTQTPRYLIKTRGQQVTLSCSPISGHRSVSWYQQTPGQGLQFLFEYFSETQRNKGNFPGRFSGRQFSNSRSEMNVSTLELGDSALYLCASSPSLDRIYEQYFGPGTRLTVT.

The chain is built from TRBV27 and TRBJ1-5; D possibly corresponds to TRBD1 (6 bases). V was pared by 4 bases and J by 2 bases, with 9 bases between. This CDR3 is 14 amino acids long. CDR1 and CDR2 (germline): MNHEY, SMNVEV (reference sequence). CDR3: CASSSGGRNQPQHF. The DNA of the CDR3 is TGTGCCAGCAGTTCTGGGGGGCGCAATCAGCCCCAGCATTTT.

The CDR3 is CASSPRRQNTEAFF. CDR3 sequence (DNA): TGTGCCAGCAGTCCTCGACGGCAGAACACTGAAGCTTTCTTT. V is TRBV12-3 or TRBV12-4 and J is TRBJ1-1, with no clear D. The V end lost 5 bases, the J end lost 1 base, and 11 bases lay between the germline ends. CDR3 length: 14 amino acids.

V usage is TRBV30 and J usage is TRBJ2-2, with TRBD2 as a possible D gene (6 bases). This CDR3 is built from 14 residues. The germline CDR1 and CDR2 sequences are GTSNPN and SVGIG (reference sequence). Trimming cost V 4 bases and J 1 base, with 10 bases left between them. CDR3 sequence reads: CAWMSGGNTGELFF. CDR3 DNA: TGTGCCTGGATGTCCGGGGGGAACACCGGGGAGCTGTTTTTT.

In this sample, this clonotype turned up once. In DNA form, the CDR3 reads TGTGCCAGCAGCGCCAGGGACAGATCAGGGACCCAGTACTTC. It is translated as CASSARDRSGTQYF. The gene calls are TRBV7-3 and TRBJ2-5; 7 bases map to TRBD1. Unmatched junction bases numbered 10, after V lost 5 bases and J lost 7 bases. The V gene's germline CDR1 is SGHTA and CDR2 FQGTGA. The CDR3 consists of 14 residues.

The chain links TRBV18 to TRBJ1-1; tentative D call: TRBD1 (5 bases). Per germline, CDR1 KGHSH and CDR2 LQKENI. The CDR3 is 14 amino acids. Trimming removed 3 bases from V and 2 bases from J, with 10 bases in between. CDR3 sequence (DNA): TGTGCCAGCTCACCTAGGGACCTCAACACTGAAGCTTTCTTT. Translating gives CASSPRDLNTEAFF.

The genes are TRBV29-1 and TRBJ1-1, with 9 positions matching TRBD1. J was trimmed by 7 bases and V by 5 bases; bases with no gene match: 20. Germline values: CDR1 SQVTM, CDR2 ANQGSEA. The CDR3 covers 17 residues. CDR3 sequence reads: CSVFYTGGALSEGEAFF. CDR3 nucleotide sequence: TGCAGCGTTTTTTACACAGGGGGCGCGTTGAGTGAGGGTGAAGCTTTCTTT.

The chain is built from TRBV2 and TRBJ1-6; D call uncertain. Trimming took off 5 bases at V and 9 bases at J, with 14 bases between the two ends. The germline CDR1 and CDR2 sequences are SNHLY and FYNNEI. This CDR3 is built from 14 residues. The CDR3 sequence: CASSSTTPTSPLHF. The CDR3, as DNA: TGTGCCAGCAGTAGTACTACCCCCACTTCACCCCTCCACTTT.

The chain employs TRBV6-5 and TRBJ1-2, with 8 bases fitting TRBD1. This CDR3 spans 15 amino acids. Germline CDR1 is MNHEY and CDR2 is SVGAGI. V shed 3 bases, J shed 4 bases, and the junction held 7 bases outside the gene matches. The CDR3 DNA sequence: TGTGCCAGCAGTTATTCGGACAGGGTAGGCTATGGCTACACCTTC. Translating it yields CASSYSDRVGYGYTF.

This clonotype was detected a few times. The rearrangement joins TRBV4-3 to TRBJ2-2; no clear D gene. The CDR3 sequence is 13 residues long. The V gene's germline CDR1 is LGHNA and CDR2 YSLEER. Trimming shortened V by 0 bases and J by 8 bases, and 7 bases separated the two germline ends. CDR3 residues: CASSQEVRGELFF. CDR3 DNA: TGCGCCAGCAGCCAAGAGGTCAGGGGGGAGCTGTTTTTT.